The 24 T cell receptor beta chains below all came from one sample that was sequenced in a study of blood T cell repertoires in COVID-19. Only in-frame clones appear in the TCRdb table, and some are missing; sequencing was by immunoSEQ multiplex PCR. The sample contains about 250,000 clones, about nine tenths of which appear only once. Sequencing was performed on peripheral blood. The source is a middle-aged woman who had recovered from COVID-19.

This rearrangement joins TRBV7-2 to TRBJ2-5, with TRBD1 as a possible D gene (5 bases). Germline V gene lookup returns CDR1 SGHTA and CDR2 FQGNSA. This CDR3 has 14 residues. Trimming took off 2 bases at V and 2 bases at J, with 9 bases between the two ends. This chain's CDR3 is CASSLTRTQETQYF. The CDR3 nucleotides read TGTGCCAGCAGCTTAACAAGGACACAAGAGACCCAGTACTTC.

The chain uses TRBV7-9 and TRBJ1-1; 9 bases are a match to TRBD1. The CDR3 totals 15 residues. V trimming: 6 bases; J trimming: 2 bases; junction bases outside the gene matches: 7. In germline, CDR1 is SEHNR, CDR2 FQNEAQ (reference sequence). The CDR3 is CASRRLQGANTEAFF. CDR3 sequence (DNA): TGTGCCAGCAGGCGCTTACAGGGGGCCAACACTGAAGCTTTCTTT. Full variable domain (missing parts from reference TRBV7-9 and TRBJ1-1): DTGVSQNPRHKITKRGQNVTFRCDPISEHNRLYWYRQTLGQGPEFLTYFQNEAQLEKSRLLSDRFSAERPKGSFSTLEIQRTEQGDSAMYLCASRRLQGANTEAFFGQGTRLTVV.

The chain's CDR3 is CASSLTGTEAFF. Written as DNA, the CDR3 is TGCGCCAGCAGCCTTACAGGGACTGAAGCTTTCTTT. J is TRBJ1-1 and V is TRBV10-1; TRBD1 might be the D (6 bases). The CDR3 loop spans 12 amino acids. Germline CDR1 and CDR2: WNHNN and SYGVQD (reference sequence). The ends were cut back, 6 bases at V and 5 bases at J, with 10 bases in the middle.

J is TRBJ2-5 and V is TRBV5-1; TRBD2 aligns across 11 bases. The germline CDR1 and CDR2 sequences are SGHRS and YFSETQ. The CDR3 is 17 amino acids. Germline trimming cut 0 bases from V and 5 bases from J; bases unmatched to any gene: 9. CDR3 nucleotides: TGCGCCAGCAGCTTGGCCCGCACTAGCGGGAGTTCGGAGACCCAGTACTTC. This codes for CASSLARTSGSSETQYF.

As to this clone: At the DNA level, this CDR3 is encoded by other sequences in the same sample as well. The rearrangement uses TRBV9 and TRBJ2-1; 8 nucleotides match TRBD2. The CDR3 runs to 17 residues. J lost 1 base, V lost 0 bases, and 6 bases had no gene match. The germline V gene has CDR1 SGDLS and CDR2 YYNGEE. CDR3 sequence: CASSVDLAGGSYNEQFF. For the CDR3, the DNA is TGTGCCAGCAGCGTAGATCTGGCGGGAGGTTCCTACAATGAGCAGTTCTTC.

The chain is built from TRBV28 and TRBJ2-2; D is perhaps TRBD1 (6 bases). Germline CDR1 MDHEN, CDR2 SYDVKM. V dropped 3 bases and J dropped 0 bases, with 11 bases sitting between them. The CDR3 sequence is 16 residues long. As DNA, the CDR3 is TGTGCCAGCAGTTTTGGACAGATATCGAACACCGGGGAGCTGTTTTTT. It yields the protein CASSFGQISNTGELFF.

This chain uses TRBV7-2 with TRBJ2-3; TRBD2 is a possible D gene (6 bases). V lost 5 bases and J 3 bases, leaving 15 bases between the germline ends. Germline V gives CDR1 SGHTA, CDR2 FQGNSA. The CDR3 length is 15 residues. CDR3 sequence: CASSPRAGFTDTQYF. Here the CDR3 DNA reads TGTGCCAGCAGCCCCAGAGCGGGCTTTACAGATACGCAGTATTTT.

The CDR3, as DNA: TGTGCCAGCAGTGATGCGGGACAGGGGCTGAGAAACACCATATATTTT. Its translation: CASSDAGQGLRNTIYF. This chain uses TRBV6-1 with TRBJ1-3, with 10 bases fitting TRBD1. This CDR3 has 16 amino acids. V trimming: 3 bases; J trimming: 5 bases; junction bases outside the gene matches: 7. Germline lookup yields CDR1 MNHNS and CDR2 SASEGT.

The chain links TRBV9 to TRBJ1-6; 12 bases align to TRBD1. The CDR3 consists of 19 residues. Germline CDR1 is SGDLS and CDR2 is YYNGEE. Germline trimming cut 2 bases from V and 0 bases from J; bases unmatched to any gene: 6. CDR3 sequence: CASSVGGQGALSYNSPLHF. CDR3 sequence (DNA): TGTGCCAGCAGCGTTGGGGGACAGGGGGCCCTCTCCTATAATTCACCCCTCCACTTT.

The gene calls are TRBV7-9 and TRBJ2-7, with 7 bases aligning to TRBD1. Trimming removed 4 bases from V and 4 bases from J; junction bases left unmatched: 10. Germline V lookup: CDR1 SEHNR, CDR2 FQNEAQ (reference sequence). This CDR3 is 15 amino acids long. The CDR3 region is CASSSRDSLQYEQYF. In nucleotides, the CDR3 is TGTGCCAGCAGCTCCCGGGACAGCTTACAATACGAGCAGTACTTC.

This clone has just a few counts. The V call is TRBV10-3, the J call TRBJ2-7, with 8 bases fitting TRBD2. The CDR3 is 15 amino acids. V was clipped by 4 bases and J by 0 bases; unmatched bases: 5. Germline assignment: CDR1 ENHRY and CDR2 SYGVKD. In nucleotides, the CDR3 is TGTGCCATCAGTGGGGGGAGCGGGAGCTCCTACGAGCAGTACTTC. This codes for CAISGGSGSSYEQYF.

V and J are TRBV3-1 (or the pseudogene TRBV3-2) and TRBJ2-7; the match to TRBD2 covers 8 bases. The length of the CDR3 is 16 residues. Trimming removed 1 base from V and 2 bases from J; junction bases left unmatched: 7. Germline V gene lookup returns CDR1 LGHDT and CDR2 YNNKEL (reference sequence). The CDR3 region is CASSQAGSGITYEQYF. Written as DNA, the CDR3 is TGTGCCAGCAGCCAAGCCGGTAGCGGGATTACCTACGAGCAGTACTTC.

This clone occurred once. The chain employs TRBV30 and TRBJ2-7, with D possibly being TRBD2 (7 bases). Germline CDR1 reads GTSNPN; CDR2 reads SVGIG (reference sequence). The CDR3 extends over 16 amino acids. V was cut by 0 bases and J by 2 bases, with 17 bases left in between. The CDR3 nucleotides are TGTGCCTGGAGTGTACGGGGGGCAGCAACCCCCTACGAGCAGTACTTC. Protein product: CAWSVRGAATPYEQYF.

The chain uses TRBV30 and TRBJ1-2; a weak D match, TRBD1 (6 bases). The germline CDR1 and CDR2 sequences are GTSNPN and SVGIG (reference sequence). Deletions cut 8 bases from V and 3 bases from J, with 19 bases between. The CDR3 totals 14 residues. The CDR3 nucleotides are TGTGCCGGAACGTCAGGGGTGGGTCACTATGGCTACACCTTC. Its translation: CAGTSGVGHYGYTF.

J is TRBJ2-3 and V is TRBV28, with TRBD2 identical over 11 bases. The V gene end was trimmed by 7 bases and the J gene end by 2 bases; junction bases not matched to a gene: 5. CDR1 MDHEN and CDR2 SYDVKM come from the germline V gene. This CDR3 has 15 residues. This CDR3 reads CASTTSGSPTDTQYF. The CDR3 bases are TGTGCCAGCACCACTAGCGGGAGCCCCACAGATACGCAGTATTTT.

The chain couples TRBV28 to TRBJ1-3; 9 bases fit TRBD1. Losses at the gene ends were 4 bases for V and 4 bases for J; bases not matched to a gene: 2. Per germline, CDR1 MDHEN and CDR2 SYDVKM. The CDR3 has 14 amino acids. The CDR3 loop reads CASSSGQGGNTIYF. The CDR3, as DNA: TGTGCCAGCAGTTCCGGACAGGGGGGAAACACCATATATTTT.

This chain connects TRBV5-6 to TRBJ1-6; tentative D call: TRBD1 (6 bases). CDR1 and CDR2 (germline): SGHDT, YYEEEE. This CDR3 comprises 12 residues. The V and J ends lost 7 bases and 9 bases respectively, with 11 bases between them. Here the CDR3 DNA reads TGTGCCAGCCAGGACAGAGGTTCACCCCTCCACTTT. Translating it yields CASQDRGSPLHF.

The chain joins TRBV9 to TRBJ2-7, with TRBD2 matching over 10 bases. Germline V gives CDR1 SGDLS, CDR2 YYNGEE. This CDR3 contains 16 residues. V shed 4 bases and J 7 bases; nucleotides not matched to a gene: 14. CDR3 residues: CASSPQELAGAYEQYF. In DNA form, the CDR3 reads TGTGCCAGCAGCCCCCAGGAGCTAGCGGGAGCGTATGAGCAGTACTTC.

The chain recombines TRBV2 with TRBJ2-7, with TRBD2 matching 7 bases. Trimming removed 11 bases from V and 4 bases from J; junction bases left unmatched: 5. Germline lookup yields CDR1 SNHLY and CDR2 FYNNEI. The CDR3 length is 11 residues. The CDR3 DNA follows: TGTGCCGTAAGCGGGGAATACGAGCAGTACTTC. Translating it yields CAVSGEYEQYF.

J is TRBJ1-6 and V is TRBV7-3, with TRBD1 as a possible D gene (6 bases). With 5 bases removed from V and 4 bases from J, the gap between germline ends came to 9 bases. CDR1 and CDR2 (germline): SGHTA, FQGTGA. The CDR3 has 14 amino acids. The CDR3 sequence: CASSQGQYNSPLHF. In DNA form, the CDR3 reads TGTGCCAGCAGCCAAGGACAGTATAATTCACCCCTCCACTTT.

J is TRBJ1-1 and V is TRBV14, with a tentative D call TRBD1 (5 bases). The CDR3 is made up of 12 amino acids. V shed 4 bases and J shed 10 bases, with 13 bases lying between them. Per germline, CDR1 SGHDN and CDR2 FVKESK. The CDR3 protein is CASSPGLGRAFF. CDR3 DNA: TGTGCCAGCAGCCCAGGGTTAGGGCGAGCTTTCTTT.

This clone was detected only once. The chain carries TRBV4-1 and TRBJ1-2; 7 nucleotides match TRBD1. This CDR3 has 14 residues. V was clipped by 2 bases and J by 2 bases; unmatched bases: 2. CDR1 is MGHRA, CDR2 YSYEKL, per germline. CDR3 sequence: CASSQMTGNYGYTF. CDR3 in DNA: TGCGCCAGCAGCCAAATGACAGGGAACTATGGCTACACCTTC.

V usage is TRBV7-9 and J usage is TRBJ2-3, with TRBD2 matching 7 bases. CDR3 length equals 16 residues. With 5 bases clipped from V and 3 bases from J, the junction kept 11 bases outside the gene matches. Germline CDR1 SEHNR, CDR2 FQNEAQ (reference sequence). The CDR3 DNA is TGTGCCAGCAGCCTCCGGCCTGGTAGCGGGACAGATACGCAGTATTTT. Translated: CASSLRPGSGTDTQYF. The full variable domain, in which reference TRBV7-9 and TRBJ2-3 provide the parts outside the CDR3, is DTGVSQNPRHKITKRGQNVTFRCDPISEHNRLYWYRQTLGQGPEFLTYFQNEAQLEKSRLLSDRFSAERPKGSFSTLEIQRTEQGDSAMYLCASSLRPGSGTDTQYFGPGTRLTVL.

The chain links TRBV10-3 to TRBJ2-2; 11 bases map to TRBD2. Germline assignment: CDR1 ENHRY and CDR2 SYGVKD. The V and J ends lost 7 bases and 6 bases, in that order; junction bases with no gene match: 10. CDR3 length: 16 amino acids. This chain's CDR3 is CAITDELAGVAGELFF. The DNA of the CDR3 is TGTGCCATCACCGATGAACTAGCGGGAGTTGCCGGGGAGCTGTTTTTT.